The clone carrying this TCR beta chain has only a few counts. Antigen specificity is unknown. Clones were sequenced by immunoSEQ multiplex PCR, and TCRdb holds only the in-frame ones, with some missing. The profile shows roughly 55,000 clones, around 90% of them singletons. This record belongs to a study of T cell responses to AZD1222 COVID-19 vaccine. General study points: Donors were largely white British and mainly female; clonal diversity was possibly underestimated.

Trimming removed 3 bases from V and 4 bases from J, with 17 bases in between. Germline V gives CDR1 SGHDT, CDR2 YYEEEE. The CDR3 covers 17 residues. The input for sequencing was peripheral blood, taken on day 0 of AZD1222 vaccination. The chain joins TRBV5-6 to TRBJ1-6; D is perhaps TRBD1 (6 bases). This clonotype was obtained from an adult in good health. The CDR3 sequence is CASSSGKPGHYNSPLHF. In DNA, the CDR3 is TGTGCCAGCAGCTCGGGGAAGCCGGGACATTATAATTCACCCCTCCACTTT.